This note documents a single T cell receptor (beta chain) sequence. Germline CDR1 reads SGHTS; CDR2 reads YDEGEE. This CDR3 has 12 residues. V lost 2 bases and J lost 8, with 10 bases in between. The record originates from a study of shared clonotypes between healthy human individuals. Produced via immunoSEQ multiplex PCR; TCRdb's table is partial and in-frame only. Found here are 400,000 to 600,000 clones, 90% to 96% of them singletons; the top ten hold about 0.068%. The chain is built from TRBV5-8 and TRBJ1-2; D perhaps matches TRBD1 (5 bases). Sequences were obtained from naive CD4+ T cells sorted from blood. Subset described: CD45RA+ positively selected. This receptor was taken from a woman aged 30 to 39 in good health. The CDR3, as DNA: TGTGCCAGCAGCTTCCCAGGGAGCGGCTACACCTTC. This translates into CASSFPGSGYTF. The full variable domain, in which reference TRBV5-8 and TRBJ1-2 provide the parts outside the CDR3, is EAGVTQSPTHLIKTRGQQATLRCSPISGHTSVYWYQQALGLGLQFLLWYDEGEERNRGNFPPRFSGRQFPNYSSELNVNALELEDSALYLCASSFPGSGYTFGSGTRLTVV.